The rows below give T cell receptor beta chains drawn from one sample of a study of shared clonotypes between healthy human individuals. Only in-frame clones appear in the TCRdb table, and some are missing; sequencing was by immunoSEQ multiplex PCR. Of about 490,000 clones listed, 79% are singletons. Material for sequencing was PBMCs. Receptors were obtained from a woman aged 40 to 50 in good health. Some clones in this sample may be carry-over from other donors' samples. Both conserved end residues are part of each CDR3. D genes are given only for firm matches. Where a row states a size, it is once, few, many or the class of an expanded clone; other rows omit it.

j_call	d_call	clone_size	v_call	cdr3_aa	cdr3_nt
TRBJ1-5	.	.	TRBV9	CASSVAPGPEDGQPQHF	TGTGCCAGCAGCGTAGCCCCCGGACCAGAGGATGGTCAGCCCCAGCATTTT
TRBJ2-1	.	.	TRBV6-4	CASSRGLDFYNEQFF	TGTGCCAGCAGCCGAGGGTTGGACTTCTACAATGAGCAGTTCTTC
TRBJ2-7	.	.	TRBV29-1	CSVVTPGTYEQYF	TGCAGCGTTGTCACACCGGGGACCTACGAGCAGTACTTC
TRBJ2-2	.	.	TRBV7-8	CASSQVRRPTGELFF	TGTGCCAGCAGCCAAGTGCGACGCCCCACCGGGGAGCTGTTTTTT
TRBJ1-2	.	.	TRBV7-2	CASSLGGPANYGYTF	TGTGCCAGCAGCTTAGGCGGGCCAGCTAACTATGGCTACACCTTC
TRBJ1-2	.	once	TRBV6-5	CASISINRGDYGYTF	TGTGCCAGCATCTCCATAAACCGGGGGGACTATGGCTACACCTTC
TRBJ1-1	.	few	TRBV6-6	CASSYQTEGTFF	TGTGCCAGCAGTTACCAGACAGAGGGGACTTTCTTT
TRBJ1-2	TRBD1	.	TRBV6-5	CASSRTGERGYTF	TGTGCCAGCAGTCGGACAGGGGAACGGGGCTACACCTTC
TRBJ2-7	TRBD2	.	TRBV15	CATRRLADNSYEQYF	TGTGCCACCAGAAGACTAGCGGACAACTCCTACGAGCAGTACTTC
TRBJ1-2	.	.	TRBV6-5	CASSYSNRKGGYTF	TGTGCCAGCAGTTACTCGAACCGCAAGGGAGGCTACACCTTC
TRBJ1-1	.	.	TRBV28	CASLPWGNTEAFF	TGTGCCAGCCTACCGTGGGGGAACACTGAAGCTTTCTTT
TRBJ1-1	TRBD1	few	TRBV27	CASKRYSGQGNTEAFF	TGTGCCAGCAAGCGTTACTCGGGACAGGGGAACACTGAAGCTTTCTTT
TRBJ2-7	.	.	TRBV30	CAWTPGWGYEQYF	TGTGCCTGGACCCCCGGTTGGGGGTACGAGCAGTACTTC
TRBJ1-4	.	.	TRBV7-2	CASSLGQDNEKLFF	TGTGCCAGCAGCTTAGGACAGGATAATGAAAAACTGTTTTTT
TRBJ2-3	TRBD2	.	TRBV7-2	CASSSQAGNRLYTDTQYF	TGTGCCAGCAGCTCCCAAGCGGGAAATCGGCTGTACACAGATACGCAGTATTTT
TRBJ2-7	.	.	TRBV15	CATSIVRGEQYF	TGTGCCACCAGCATCGTCAGAGGCGAGCAGTACTTC
TRBJ1-3	.	.	TRBV28	CASSLTAGNTIYF	TGTGCCAGCAGTTTAACCGCTGGAAACACCATATATTTT
TRBJ1-2	.	many	TRBV6-1	CASSEAAGGNYGYTF	TGTGCCAGCAGTGAAGCGGCAGGAGGTAACTATGGCTACACCTTC
TRBJ1-5	.	.	TRBV6-1	CASCTGYAQPQHF	TGTGCCAGCTGCACAGGGTACGCTCAGCCCCAGCATTTT
TRBJ1-1	.	.	TRBV30	CAWTERWGAPMNTEAFF	TGTGCCTGGACCGAGCGTTGGGGGGCGCCCATGAACACTGAAGCTTTCTTT
TRBJ1-1	.	few	TRBV20-1	CSAYRETEAFF	TGCAGTGCCTACAGGGAAACTGAAGCTTTCTTT
TRBJ2-4	TRBD2	.	TRBV30	CAWTAGGGVGIQYF	TGTGCCTGGACTGCCGGGGGGGGAGTGGGCATTCAGTACTTC
TRBJ2-1	TRBD2	few	TRBV11-3	CASSYSGNGNNEQFF	TGTGCCAGCAGCTACAGCGGGAATGGTAACAATGAGCAGTTCTTC
TRBJ2-3	TRBD2	.	TRBV19	CASKISLAGVDTQYF	TGTGCCAGTAAAATCTCCCTAGCGGGGGTAGATACGCAGTATTTT
TRBJ1-1	.	few	TRBV6-1	CASSGHGGGRTEAFF	TGTGCCAGCAGCGGACACGGGGGGGGGCGCACTGAAGCTTTCTTT
TRBJ2-7	.	.	TRBV28	CASRGGLGLNEQYF	TGTGCCAGCAGGGGGGGCTTGGGTCTCAACGAGCAGTACTTC